This TCR beta chain stems from a study of blood T cell repertoires in COVID-19. The table came from immunoSEQ multiplex PCR; TCRdb's copy has only in-frame clones and leaves some out. Seen here are about 180,000 clones, around 80% observed once, and the top ten hold more than 7.5%. The V gene end was trimmed by 5 bases and the J gene end by 0 bases; junction bases not matched to a gene: 17. This CDR3 has 20 amino acids. Per germline, CDR1 MDHEN and CDR2 SYDVKM. This rearrangement joins TRBV28 to TRBJ2-3; 10 nucleotides align to TRBD2. This TCR was sampled from a woman between 65 and 79 years old with acute or convalescent COVID-19. Sequencing was carried out using peripheral blood. The CDR3 sequence is CASSPQGLAGAKESTDTQYF. The DNA of the CDR3 is TGTGCCAGCAGTCCCCAGGGGCTAGCGGGGGCCAAAGAAAGCACAGATACGCAGTATTTT.